This is a list of T cell receptor beta chains from one sample in a study of blood T cell repertoires in COVID-19. Data came from immunoSEQ multiplex PCR; TCRdb stores just in-frame clones and leaves some out. Here the sample spans about 400,000 clones, around 89% being singletons. Sequencing was performed on peripheral blood. Receptors originate from a man in his forties or fifties with acute or convalescent COVID-19. CDR3s include the opening cysteine and the closing phenylalanine or tryptophan. D genes are given only for firm matches. The size field is filled for only some rows; it gives once, few, many or a size class.

CDR3 length: 14; D gene: TRBD1; clone size: NA; J gene: TRBJ1-2; V gene: TRBV29-1; CDR3 DNA: TGCAGCGTTGAAGGGACAGGGGGCGGCTATGGCTACACCTTC; CDR3 protein: CSVEGTGGGYGYTF
CDR3 length: 15; D gene: TRBD1; clone size: NA; J gene: TRBJ2-3; V gene: TRBV6-4; CDR3 DNA: TGTGCCAGCAGTGACTCGACAGGGGGCCCAGATACGCAGTATTTT; CDR3 protein: CASSDSTGGPDTQYF
CDR3 length: 17; D gene: NA; clone size: NA; J gene: TRBJ1-6; V gene: TRBV4-3; CDR3 DNA: TGCGCCAGCAGCCAATCCCACCTCGACAGTTCCAATTCACCCCTCCACTTT; CDR3 protein: CASSQSHLDSSNSPLHF
CDR3 length: 15; D gene: TRBD2; clone size: NA; J gene: TRBJ2-3; V gene: TRBV9; CDR3 DNA: TGTGCCAGCAGCGTAGCCGGGGGGGCCACAGATACGCAGTATTTT; CDR3 protein: CASSVAGGATDTQYF
CDR3 length: 14; D gene: TRBD1; clone size: NA; J gene: TRBJ2-5; V gene: TRBV2; CDR3 DNA: TGTGCCAGCAGTGGGTTCAGGGGGCAAGAGACCCAGTACTTC; CDR3 protein: CASSGFRGQETQYF
CDR3 length: 15; D gene: TRBD2; clone size: NA; J gene: TRBJ2-1; V gene: TRBV29-1; CDR3 DNA: TGCAGCGTTGATCTTCCGGCTAGCGGTAGGGATGAGCAGTTCTTC; CDR3 protein: CSVDLPASGRDEQFF
CDR3 length: 17; D gene: NA; clone size: few; J gene: TRBJ2-5; V gene: TRBV18; CDR3 DNA: TGTGCCAGCTCACCAAGTGTGATGCAGGGAACGCCAGAGACCCAGTACTTC; CDR3 protein: CASSPSVMQGTPETQYF
CDR3 length: 15; D gene: TRBD2; clone size: NA; J gene: TRBJ2-2; V gene: TRBV18; CDR3 DNA: TGTGCCAGCTCATCACTAGCGGGAGACACCGGGGAGCTGTTTTTT; CDR3 protein: CASSSLAGDTGELFF
CDR3 length: 11; D gene: NA; clone size: NA; J gene: TRBJ1-2; V gene: TRBV30; CDR3 DNA: TGTGCCTGGAGACAGATGGATGGCTACACCTTC; CDR3 protein: CAWRQMDGYTF
CDR3 length: 14; D gene: TRBD1; clone size: NA; J gene: TRBJ2-7; V gene: TRBV5-1; CDR3 DNA: TGCGCCAGCAGCTTGGGGACAGGGACCTACGAGCAGTACTTC; CDR3 protein: CASSLGTGTYEQYF
CDR3 length: 12; D gene: NA; clone size: NA; J gene: TRBJ1-2; V gene: TRBV6-2/TRBV6-3; CDR3 DNA: TGTGCCAGCAGTTACGGGACATCTGGCTACACCTTC; CDR3 protein: CASSYGTSGYTF
CDR3 length: 14; D gene: NA; clone size: NA; J gene: TRBJ2-2; V gene: TRBV29-1; CDR3 DNA: TGCAGCGTTGAAGCAGGGGCGAACACCGGGGAGCTGTTTTTT; CDR3 protein: CSVEAGANTGELFF
CDR3 length: 14; D gene: TRBD1; clone size: NA; J gene: TRBJ2-1; V gene: TRBV6-4; CDR3 DNA: TGTGCCAGCAGTGACCCGACAGGGGGCAATGAGCAGTTCTTC; CDR3 protein: CASSDPTGGNEQFF
CDR3 length: 16; D gene: NA; clone size: NA; J gene: TRBJ2-7; V gene: TRBV9; CDR3 DNA: TGTGCCAGCAGCGTCCGTCAGGGGAACTACTCATACGAGCAGTACTTC; CDR3 protein: CASSVRQGNYSYEQYF
CDR3 length: 17; D gene: NA; clone size: NA; J gene: TRBJ1-4; V gene: TRBV7-8; CDR3 DNA: TGTGCCAGCAGCTTATTATGGGACATCGCAACTAATGAAAAACTGTTTTTT; CDR3 protein: CASSLLWDIATNEKLFF
CDR3 length: 14; D gene: TRBD1; clone size: few; J gene: TRBJ1-1; V gene: TRBV11-2; CDR3 DNA: TGTGCCAGCAGCTCCCTTCGGGGGACAGCGAGTGCTTTCTTT; CDR3 protein: CASSSLRGTASAFF
CDR3 length: 15; D gene: TRBD1; clone size: once; J gene: TRBJ2-7; V gene: TRBV5-5; CDR3 DNA: TGTGCCAGCAGCCCTAGGACAGGGCCTAGCTACGAGCAGTACTTC; CDR3 protein: CASSPRTGPSYEQYF
CDR3 length: 14; D gene: NA; clone size: NA; J gene: TRBJ1-1; V gene: TRBV19; CDR3 DNA: TGTGCCAGTTGGCGGAACAGGCCGAACACTGAAGCTTTCTTT; CDR3 protein: CASWRNRPNTEAFF
CDR3 length: 14; D gene: NA; clone size: NA; J gene: TRBJ1-1; V gene: TRBV27; CDR3 DNA: TGTGCCAGCAGTTTAATATCCAGAAACACTGAAGCTTTCTTT; CDR3 protein: CASSLISRNTEAFF